The source of this T cell receptor (beta chain) is a study of CD8 T cells in Susac syndrome. Reverse transcription of 0.5 to 1 ug RNA was performed with random hexamers. Each CDR3 protein is one row after TCRdb ran MiXCR on the immunoSEQ multiplex PCR reads. Here the sample spans 150,000 to 200,000 distinct CDR3 sequences, roughly 94% being singletons. V was pared by 1 base and J by 0 bases, with 11 bases between. This CDR3 region has 15 residues. Germline lookup yields CDR1 SGHRS and CDR2 YFSETQ. The chain combines TRBV5-1 with TRBJ2-7; TRBD2 might be the D (6 bases). The specimen sequenced was CD4+ T cells from PBMCs. The source is a human donor with Susac syndrome. Here the CDR3 DNA reads TGCGCCAGCAGCTTGTTGGCGGGGTACTCCTACGAGCAGTACTTC. Translated, it gives CASSLLAGYSYEQYF.